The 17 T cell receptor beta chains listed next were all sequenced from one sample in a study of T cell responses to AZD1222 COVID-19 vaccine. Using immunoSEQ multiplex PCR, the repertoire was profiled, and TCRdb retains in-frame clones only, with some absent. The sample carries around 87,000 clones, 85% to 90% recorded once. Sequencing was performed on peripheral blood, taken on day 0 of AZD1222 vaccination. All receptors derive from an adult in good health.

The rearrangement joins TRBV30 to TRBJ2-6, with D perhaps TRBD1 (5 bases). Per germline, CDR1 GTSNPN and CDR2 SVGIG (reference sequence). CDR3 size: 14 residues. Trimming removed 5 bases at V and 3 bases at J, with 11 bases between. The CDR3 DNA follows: TGTGCCTGGGGTCAGGGTGGTGGGGCCAACGTCCTGACTTTC. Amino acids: CAWGQGGGANVLTF.

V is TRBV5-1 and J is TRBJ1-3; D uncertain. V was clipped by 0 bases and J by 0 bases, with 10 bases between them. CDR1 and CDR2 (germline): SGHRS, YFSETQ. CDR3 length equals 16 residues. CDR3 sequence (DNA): TGCGCCAGCAGCTTGGACGGAGTCCACTCTGGAAACACCATATATTTT. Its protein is CASSLDGVHSGNTIYF.

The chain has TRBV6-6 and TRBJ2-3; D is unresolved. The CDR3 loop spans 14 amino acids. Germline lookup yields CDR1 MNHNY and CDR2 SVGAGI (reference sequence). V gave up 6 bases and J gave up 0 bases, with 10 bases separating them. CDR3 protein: CASRGRTSTDTQYF. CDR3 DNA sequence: TGTGCCAGCAGAGGCCGTACTAGCACAGATACGCAGTATTTT.

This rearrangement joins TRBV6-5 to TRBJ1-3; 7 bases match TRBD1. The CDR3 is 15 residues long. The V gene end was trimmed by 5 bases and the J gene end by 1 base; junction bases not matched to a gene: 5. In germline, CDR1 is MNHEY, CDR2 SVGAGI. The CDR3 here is CASSRGQPSGNTIYF. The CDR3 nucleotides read TGTGCCAGCAGTAGGGGACAGCCATCTGGAAACACCATATATTTT.

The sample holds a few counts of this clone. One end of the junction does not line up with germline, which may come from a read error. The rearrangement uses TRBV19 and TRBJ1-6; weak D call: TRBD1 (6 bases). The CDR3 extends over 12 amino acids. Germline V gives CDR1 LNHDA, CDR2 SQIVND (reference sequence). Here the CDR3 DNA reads TGTGCCAGTAGTTCAGGGGTTTCAGCCCTCCACTTT. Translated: CASSSGVSALHF.

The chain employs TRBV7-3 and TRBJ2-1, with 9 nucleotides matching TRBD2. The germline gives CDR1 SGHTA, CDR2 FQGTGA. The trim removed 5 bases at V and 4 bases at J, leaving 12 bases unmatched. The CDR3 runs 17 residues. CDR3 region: CASSPHPLTSGYNEQFF. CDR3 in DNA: TGTGCCAGCAGCCCCCACCCTCTGACTAGCGGATACAATGAGCAGTTCTTC.

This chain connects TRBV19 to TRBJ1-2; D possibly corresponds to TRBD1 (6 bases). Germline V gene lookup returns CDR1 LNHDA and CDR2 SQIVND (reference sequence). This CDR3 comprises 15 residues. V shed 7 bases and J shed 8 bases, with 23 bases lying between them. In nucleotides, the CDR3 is TGTGCCAGTACCTATCCCTCACGACGGGGGCACGGCTACACCTTC. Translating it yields CASTYPSRRGHGYTF.

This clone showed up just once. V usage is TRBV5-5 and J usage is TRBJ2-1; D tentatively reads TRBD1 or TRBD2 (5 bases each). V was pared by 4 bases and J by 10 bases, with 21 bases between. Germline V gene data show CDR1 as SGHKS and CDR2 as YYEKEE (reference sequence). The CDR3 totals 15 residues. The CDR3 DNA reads TGTGCCAGCAGCCCATCGAGGGGCCTTCTTATAGAGCAGTTCTTC. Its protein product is CASSPSRGLLIEQFF.

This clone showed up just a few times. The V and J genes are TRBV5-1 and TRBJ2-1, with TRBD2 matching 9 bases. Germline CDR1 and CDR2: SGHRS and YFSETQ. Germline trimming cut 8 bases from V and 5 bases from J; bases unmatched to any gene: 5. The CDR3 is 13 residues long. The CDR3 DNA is TGCGCCAGTAGGACTAGCGTCGACAATGAGCAGTTCTTC. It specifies CASRTSVDNEQFF.

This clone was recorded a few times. The CDR3 DNA follows: TGTGCCAGCAGTGAGTACACCCGCTATGGCTACACCTTC. This codes for CASSEYTRYGYTF. The rearrangement links TRBV6-1 to TRBJ1-2; D unclear. The CDR3 sequence is 13 residues long. CDR1 and CDR2 (germline): MNHNS, SASEGT. Trimming shortened V by 3 bases and J by 4 bases, and 9 bases separated the two germline ends.

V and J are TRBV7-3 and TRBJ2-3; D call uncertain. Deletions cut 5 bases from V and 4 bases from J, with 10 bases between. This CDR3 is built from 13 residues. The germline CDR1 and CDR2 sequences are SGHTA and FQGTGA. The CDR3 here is CASSPNGADTQYF. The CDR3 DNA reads TGTGCCAGCAGCCCCAATGGGGCAGATACGCAGTATTTT.

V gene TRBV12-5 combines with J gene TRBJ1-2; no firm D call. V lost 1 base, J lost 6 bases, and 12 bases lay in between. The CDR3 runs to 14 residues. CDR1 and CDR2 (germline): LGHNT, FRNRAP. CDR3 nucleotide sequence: TGTGCTAGTGGTTTGGATCAGGTGCCCCATGGCTACACCTTC. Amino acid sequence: CASGLDQVPHGYTF.

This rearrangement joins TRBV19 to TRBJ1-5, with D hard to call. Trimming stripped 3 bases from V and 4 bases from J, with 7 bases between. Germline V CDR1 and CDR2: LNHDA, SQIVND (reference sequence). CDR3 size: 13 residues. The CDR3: CASSISSNQPQHF. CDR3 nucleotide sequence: TGTGCCAGTAGTATCAGTTCAAATCAGCCCCAGCATTTT.

This chain's CDR3 is CASSFGGRIYEQYF. The CDR3 DNA follows: TGCGCCAGCAGCTTCGGCGGGAGGATATACGAGCAGTACTTC. V and J are TRBV5-1 and TRBJ2-7; 8 nucleotides align to TRBD2. V trimming: 2 bases; J trimming: 4 bases; junction bases outside the gene matches: 5. This CDR3 contains 14 residues. Germline CDR1 is SGHRS and CDR2 is YFSETQ.

The CDR3 bases are TGTGCCAGCAGTCTCGACAGGCCACATAATTCACCCCTCCACTTT. Translating it yields CASSLDRPHNSPLHF. J is TRBJ1-6 and V is TRBV6-5; a possible D gene is TRBD1 (6 bases). CDR3 length: 15 residues. The ends were cut back, 5 bases at V and 5 bases at J, with 13 bases in the middle. From germline, CDR1 is MNHEY and CDR2 SVGAGI.

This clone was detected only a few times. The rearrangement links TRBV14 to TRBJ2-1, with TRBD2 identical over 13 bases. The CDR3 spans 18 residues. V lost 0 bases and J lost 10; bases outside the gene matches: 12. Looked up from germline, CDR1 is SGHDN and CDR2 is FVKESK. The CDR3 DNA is TGTGCCAGCAGCCAAGACCCCCCCGGACTAGCGGGAGTTGAAGAGCAGTTCTTC. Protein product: CASSQDPPGLAGVEEQFF.

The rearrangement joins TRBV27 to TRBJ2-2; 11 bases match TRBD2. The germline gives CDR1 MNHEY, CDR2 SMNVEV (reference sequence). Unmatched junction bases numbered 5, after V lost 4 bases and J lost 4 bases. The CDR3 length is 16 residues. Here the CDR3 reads CASSSIAGGRTGELFF. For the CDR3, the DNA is TGTGCCAGCAGTTCCATAGCGGGGGGGCGCACCGGGGAGCTGTTTTTT.